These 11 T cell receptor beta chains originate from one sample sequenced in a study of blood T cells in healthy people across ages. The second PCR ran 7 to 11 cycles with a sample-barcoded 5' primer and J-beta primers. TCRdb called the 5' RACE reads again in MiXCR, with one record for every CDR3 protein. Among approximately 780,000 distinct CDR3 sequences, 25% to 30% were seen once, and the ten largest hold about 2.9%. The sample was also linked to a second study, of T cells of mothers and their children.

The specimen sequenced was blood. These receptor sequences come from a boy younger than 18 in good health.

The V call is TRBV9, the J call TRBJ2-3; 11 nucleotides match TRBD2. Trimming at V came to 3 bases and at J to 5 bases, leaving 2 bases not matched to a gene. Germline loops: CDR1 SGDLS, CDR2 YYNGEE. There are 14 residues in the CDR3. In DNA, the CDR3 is TGTGCCAGCAGCGACGGACTAGCGGGAGATACGCAGTATTTT. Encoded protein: CASSDGLAGDTQYF.

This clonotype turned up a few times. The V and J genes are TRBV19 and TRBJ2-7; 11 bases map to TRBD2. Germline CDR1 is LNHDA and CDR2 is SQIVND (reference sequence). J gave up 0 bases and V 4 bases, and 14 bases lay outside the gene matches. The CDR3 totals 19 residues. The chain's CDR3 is CASSRLGLAEIQGSYEQYF. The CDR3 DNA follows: TGTGCCAGTAGTAGGTTGGGACTAGCGGAAATCCAGGGCTCCTACGAGCAGTACTTC.

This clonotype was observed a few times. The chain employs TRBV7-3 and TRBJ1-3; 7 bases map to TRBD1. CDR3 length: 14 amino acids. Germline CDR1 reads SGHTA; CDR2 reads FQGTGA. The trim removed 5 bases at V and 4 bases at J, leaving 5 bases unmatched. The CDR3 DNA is TGTGCCAGCAGCCTTACAGGGGTAGGAAACACCATATATTTT. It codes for CASSLTGVGNTIYF.

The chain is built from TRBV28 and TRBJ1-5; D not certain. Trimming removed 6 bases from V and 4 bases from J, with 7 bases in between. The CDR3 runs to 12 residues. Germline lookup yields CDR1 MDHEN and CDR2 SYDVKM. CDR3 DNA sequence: TGTGCCAGCAGCGGGATGAATCAGCCCCAGCATTTT. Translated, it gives CASSGMNQPQHF.

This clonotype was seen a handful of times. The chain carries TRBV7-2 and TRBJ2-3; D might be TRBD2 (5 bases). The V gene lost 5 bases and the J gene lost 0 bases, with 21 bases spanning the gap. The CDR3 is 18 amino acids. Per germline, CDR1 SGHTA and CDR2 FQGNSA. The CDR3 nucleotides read TGTGCCAGCAGCCCGGTGGTTGTTACGGACTCTAGCACAGATACGCAGTATTTT. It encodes CASSPVVVTDSSTDTQYF.

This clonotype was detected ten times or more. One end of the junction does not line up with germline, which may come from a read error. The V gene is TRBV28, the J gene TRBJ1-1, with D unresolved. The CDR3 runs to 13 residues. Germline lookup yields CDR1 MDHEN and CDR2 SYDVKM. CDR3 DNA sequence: TGCGCCAGCAGCTTATGGGGGAACACTGAAGCTTTCTTT. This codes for CASSLWGNTEAFF.

CDR3: CSARDRAGALETQYF. CDR3 sequence (DNA): TGCAGTGCTAGAGATCGTGCAGGGGCCCTCGAGACCCAGTACTTC. The V and J genes are TRBV20-1 and TRBJ2-5, with TRBD1 as a possible D gene (6 bases). The CDR3 runs 15 residues. V was shortened by 0 bases and J by 5 bases, with 16 bases between the two germline ends. Germline CDR1 and CDR2: DFQATT and SNEGSKA (reference sequence).

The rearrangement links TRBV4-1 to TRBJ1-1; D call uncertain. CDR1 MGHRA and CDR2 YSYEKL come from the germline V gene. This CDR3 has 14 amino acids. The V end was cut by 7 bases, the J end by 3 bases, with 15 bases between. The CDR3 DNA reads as TGCGCCAGCACCATCGGTCGACGGGACACTGAAGCTTTCTTT. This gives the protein CASTIGRRDTEAFF.

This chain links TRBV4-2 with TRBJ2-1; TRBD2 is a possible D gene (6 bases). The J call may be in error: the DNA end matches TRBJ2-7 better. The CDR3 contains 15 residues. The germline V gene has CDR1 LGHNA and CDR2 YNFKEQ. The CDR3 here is CASSQESGEAYEQYF. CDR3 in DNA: TGTGCCAGCAGCCAAGAATCGGGGGAAGCCTACGAGCAGTACTTC.

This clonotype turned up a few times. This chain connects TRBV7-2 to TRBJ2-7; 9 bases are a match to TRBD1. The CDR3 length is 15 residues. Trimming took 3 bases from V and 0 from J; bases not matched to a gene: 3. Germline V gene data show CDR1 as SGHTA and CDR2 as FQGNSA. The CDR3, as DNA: TGTGCCAGCAGCTTGACGGACAGGGGCTCCTACGAGCAGTACTTC. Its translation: CASSLTDRGSYEQYF.

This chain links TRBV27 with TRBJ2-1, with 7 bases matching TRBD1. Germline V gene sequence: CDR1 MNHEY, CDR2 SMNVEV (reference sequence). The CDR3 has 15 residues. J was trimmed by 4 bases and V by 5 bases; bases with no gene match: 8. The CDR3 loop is CASSVDRVGYNEQFF. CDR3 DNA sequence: TGTGCCAGCAGTGTTGACAGGGTAGGGTACAATGAGCAGTTCTTC.